Presented here are 4 T cell receptor beta chains from one specimen sequenced in a study of PD-L1 blockade in urothelial cancer. Time point noted: peripheral blood 6 weeks after treatment start. Generated by immunoSEQ multiplex PCR, the TCRdb table keeps only in-frame clones and is missing some. The sample holds about 120,000 clones, 85% to 90% seen once. This specimen was PBMCs, taken around atezolizumab (anti-PD-L1) treatment. Receptor source: a man aged 55 to 69 with urothelial cancer.

The V and J genes are TRBV11-3 and TRBJ2-3; maybe TRBD2 (5 bases). The ends were cut back, 0 bases at V and 7 bases at J, with 17 bases in the middle. The CDR3 is 16 residues long. CDR1 is SGHNT, CDR2 YENEEA, per germline. The CDR3 DNA reads as TGTGCCAGCAGCTTAGATCCGGGGAGACCAAGAAATACGCAGTATTTT. It encodes CASSLDPGRPRNTQYF. The whole variable domain, filled in from reference TRBV11-3 and TRBJ2-3, reads EAGVVQSPRYKIIEKKQPVAFWCNPISGHNTLYWYLQNLGQGPELLIRYENEEAVDDSQLPKDRFSAERLKGVDSTLKIQPAELGDSAVYLCASSLDPGRPRNTQYFGPGTRLTVL.

The genes are TRBV6-5 and TRBJ2-1; D is ambiguous. The V gene lost 4 bases and the J gene lost 5 bases, with 9 bases spanning the gap. Germline CDR1 MNHEY, CDR2 SVGAGI. This CDR3 spans 13 amino acids. As DNA, the CDR3 is TGTGCCAGCAGTTTGTCTCTAAACAATGAGCAGTTCTTC. It yields the protein CASSLSLNNEQFF.

The chain uses TRBV6-5 and TRBJ2-2; D is ambiguous. CDR1 is MNHEY, CDR2 SVGAGI, per germline. The length of the CDR3 is 14 residues. The V gene lost 5 bases and the J gene lost 1 base, with 8 bases spanning the gap. In nucleotides, the CDR3 is TGTGCCAGCAGTCATCACATGAACACCGGGGAGCTGTTTTTT. Translating it yields CASSHHMNTGELFF.

V is TRBV19 and J is TRBJ2-6; D is uncertain. The V gene's germline CDR1 is LNHDA and CDR2 SQIVND (reference sequence). This CDR3 comprises 15 residues. Trimming shortened V by 3 bases and J by 0 bases, and 6 bases separated the two germline ends. The CDR3 sequence: CASSIESSGANVLTF. The CDR3 DNA reads as TGTGCCAGTAGTATTGAGTCCTCTGGGGCCAACGTCCTGACTTTC.